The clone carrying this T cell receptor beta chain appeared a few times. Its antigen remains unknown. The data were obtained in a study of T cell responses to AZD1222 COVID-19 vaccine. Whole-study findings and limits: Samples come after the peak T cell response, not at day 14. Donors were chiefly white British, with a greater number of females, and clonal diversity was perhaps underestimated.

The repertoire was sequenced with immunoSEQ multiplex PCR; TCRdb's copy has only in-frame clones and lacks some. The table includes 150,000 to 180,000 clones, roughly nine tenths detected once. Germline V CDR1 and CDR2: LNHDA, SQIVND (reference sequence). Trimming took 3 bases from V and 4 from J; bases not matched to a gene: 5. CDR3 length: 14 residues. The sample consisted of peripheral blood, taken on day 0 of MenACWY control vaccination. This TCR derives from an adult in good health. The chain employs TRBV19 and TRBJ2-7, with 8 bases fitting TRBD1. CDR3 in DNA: TGTGCCAGTAGTATGGGGACAGGATCTTACGAGCAGTACTTC. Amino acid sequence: CASSMGTGSYEQYF.